This TCR beta chain was obtained from a study of Tregs in tolerant kidney transplant recipients. A note on this clone: Its antigen is undetermined.

CDR1 is SGHTA and CDR2 is FQGNSA in the germline V gene. V was trimmed by 5 bases and J by 6 bases, leaving 16 bases between them. This CDR3 has 14 residues. The repertoire was sequenced with immunoSEQ multiplex PCR; TCRdb's copy has only in-frame clones and lacks some. The repertoire has roughly 99,000 clones, 90% to 95% of them found once; the top ten carry 0.46%. Thawed PBMCs were FACS-sorted into unstimulated CD4+CD25+CD127- regulatory T cells, CD4+CD25- non-regulatory cells, CD4 and CD8 cells. Study conclusions and caveats: Validation in larger populations is needed because few patients were studied. No direct test of biological reproducibility was done here. Tregs expanded with activated donor B cells seemed most donor-specific.

This sequence joins TRBV7-2 and TRBJ1-2; weak D call: TRBD1 (5 bases). This TCR was recovered from a human donor who received a combined kidney and bone marrow transplant. The material was CD4+ T cells from blood, obtained before the transplant. This chain's CDR3 is CASSERRDSDGYTF. The CDR3 DNA reads TGTGCCAGCAGCGAGCGCAGGGATTCTGATGGCTACACCTTC.